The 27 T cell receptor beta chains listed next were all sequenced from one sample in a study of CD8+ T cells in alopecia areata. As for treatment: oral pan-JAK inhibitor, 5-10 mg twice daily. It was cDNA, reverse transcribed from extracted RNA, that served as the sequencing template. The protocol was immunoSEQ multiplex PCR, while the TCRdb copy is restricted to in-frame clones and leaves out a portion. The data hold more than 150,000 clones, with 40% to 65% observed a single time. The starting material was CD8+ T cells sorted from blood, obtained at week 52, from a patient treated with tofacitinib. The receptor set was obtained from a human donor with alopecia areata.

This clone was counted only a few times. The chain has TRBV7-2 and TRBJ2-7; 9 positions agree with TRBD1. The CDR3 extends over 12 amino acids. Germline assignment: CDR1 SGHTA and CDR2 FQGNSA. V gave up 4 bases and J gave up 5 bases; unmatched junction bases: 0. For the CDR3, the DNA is TGTGCCAGCAGCTGGACAGGGGACGAGCAGTACTTC. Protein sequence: CASSWTGDEQYF.

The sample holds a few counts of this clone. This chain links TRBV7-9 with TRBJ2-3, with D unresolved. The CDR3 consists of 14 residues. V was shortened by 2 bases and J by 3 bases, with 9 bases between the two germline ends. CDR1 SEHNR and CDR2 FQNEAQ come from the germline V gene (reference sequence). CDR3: CASSLRPLTDTQYF. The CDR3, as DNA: TGTGCCAGCAGCTTAAGGCCTCTTACAGATACGCAGTATTTT.

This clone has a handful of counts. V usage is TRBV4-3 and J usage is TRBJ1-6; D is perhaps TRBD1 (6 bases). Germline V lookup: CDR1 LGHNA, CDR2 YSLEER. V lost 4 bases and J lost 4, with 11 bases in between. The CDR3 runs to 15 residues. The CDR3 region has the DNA TGCGCCAGCAGCCTCCGGACAGAGTATAATTCACCCCTCCACTTT. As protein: CASSLRTEYNSPLHF.

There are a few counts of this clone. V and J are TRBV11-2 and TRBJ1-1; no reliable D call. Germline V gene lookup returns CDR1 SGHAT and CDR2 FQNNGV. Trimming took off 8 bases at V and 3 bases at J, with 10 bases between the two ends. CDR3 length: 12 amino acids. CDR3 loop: CASGQGYTEAFF. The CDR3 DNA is TGTGCCAGCGGCCAAGGCTACACTGAAGCTTTCTTT.

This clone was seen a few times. The CDR3 loop reads CASSPDSEVYGYTF. The CDR3 DNA is TGTGCCAGCAGCCCGGACAGTGAAGTGTATGGCTACACCTTC. This chain links TRBV5-8 with TRBJ1-2; TRBD1 might be the D (6 bases). The CDR3 consists of 14 residues. Trimming removed 4 bases at V and 5 bases at J, with 15 bases between. Per germline, CDR1 SGHTS and CDR2 YDEGEE.

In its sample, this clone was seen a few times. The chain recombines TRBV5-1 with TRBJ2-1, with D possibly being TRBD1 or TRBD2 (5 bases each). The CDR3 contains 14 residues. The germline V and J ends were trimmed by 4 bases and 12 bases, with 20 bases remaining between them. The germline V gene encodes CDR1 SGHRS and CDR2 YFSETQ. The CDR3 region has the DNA TGCGCCAGCAGCCCTAGCCGGGGTAGGGGCCGGCAGTTCTTC. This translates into CASSPSRGRGRQFF.

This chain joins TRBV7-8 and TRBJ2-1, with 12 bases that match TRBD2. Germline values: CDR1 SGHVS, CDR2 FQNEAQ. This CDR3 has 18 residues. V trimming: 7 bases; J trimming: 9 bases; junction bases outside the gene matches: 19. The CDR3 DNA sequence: TGTGCCAGCACCAAAGTCCTAGCGGGGGGGCAAGGTAGTAGTGAGCAGTTCTTC. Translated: CASTKVLAGGQGSSEQFF. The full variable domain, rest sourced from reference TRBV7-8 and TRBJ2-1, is GAGVSQSPRYKVAKRGQDVALRCDPISGHVSLFWYQQALGQGPEFLTYFQNEAQLDKSGLPSDRFFAERPEGSVSTLKIQRTQQEDSAVYLCASTKVLAGGQGSSEQFFGPGTRLTVL.

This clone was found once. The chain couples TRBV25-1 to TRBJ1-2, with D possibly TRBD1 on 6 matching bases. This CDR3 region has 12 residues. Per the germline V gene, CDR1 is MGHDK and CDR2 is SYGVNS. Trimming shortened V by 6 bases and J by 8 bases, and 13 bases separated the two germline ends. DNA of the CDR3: TGTGCCAGCAGCCCGGACAGCCTGGGCTACACCTTC. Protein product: CASSPDSLGYTF.

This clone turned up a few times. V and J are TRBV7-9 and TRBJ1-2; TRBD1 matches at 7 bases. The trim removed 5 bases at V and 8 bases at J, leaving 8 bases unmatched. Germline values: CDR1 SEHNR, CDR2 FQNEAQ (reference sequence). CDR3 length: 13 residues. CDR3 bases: TGTGCCAGCAGCGTCGGGACAGTGGGGGGCTACACCTTC. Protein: CASSVGTVGGYTF.

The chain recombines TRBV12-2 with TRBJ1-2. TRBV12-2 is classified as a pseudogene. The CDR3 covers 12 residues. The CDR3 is CASRLEVGGYTF. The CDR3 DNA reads TGTGCAAGTCGCTTAGAGGTCGGAGGCTACACCTTC.

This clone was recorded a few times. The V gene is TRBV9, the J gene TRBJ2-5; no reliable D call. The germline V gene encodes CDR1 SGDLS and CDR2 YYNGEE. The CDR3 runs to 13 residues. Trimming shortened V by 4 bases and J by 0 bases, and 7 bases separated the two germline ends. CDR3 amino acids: CASSPLYQETQYF. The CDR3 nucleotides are TGTGCCAGCAGCCCCTTGTACCAAGAGACCCAGTACTTC. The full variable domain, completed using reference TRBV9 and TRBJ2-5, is DSGVTQTPKHLITATGQRVTLRCSPRSGDLSVYWYQQSLDQGLQFLIQYYNGEERAKGNILERFSAQQFPDLHSELNLSSLELGDSALYFCASSPLYQETQYFGPGTRLLVL.

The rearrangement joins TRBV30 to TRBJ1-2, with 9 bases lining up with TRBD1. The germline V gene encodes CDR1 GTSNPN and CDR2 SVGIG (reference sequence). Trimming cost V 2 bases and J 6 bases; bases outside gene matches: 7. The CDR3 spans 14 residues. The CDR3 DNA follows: TGTGCCTGGAGTCGGGACAGGGCGGGAAATGGCTACACCTTC. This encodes CAWSRDRAGNGYTF.

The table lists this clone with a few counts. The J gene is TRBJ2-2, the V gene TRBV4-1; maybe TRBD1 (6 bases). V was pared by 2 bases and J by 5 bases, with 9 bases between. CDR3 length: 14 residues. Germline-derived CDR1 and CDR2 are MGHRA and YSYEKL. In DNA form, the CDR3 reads TGCGCCAGCAGCCAACCCACAGGGACCGGGGAGCTGTTTTTT. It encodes CASSQPTGTGELFF.

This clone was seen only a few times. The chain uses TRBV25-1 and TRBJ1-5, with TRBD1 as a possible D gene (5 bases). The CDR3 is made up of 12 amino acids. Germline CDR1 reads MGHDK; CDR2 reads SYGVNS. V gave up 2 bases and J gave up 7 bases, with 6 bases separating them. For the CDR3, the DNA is TGTGCCAGCAGTGAAGAGGGGCAGCCCCAGCATTTT. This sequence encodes CASSEEGQPQHF.

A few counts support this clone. As DNA, the CDR3 is TGTGCCAGCAGCCAAGATGAGGGTTTTTCGGCTGGCTACACCTTC. The encoded protein is CASSQDEGFSAGYTF. The chain links TRBV4-2 to TRBJ1-2; D uncertain. This CDR3 has 15 residues. The V end lost 0 bases, the J end lost 7 bases, and 15 bases lay between the germline ends. Germline V gene data show CDR1 as LGHNA and CDR2 as YNFKEQ.

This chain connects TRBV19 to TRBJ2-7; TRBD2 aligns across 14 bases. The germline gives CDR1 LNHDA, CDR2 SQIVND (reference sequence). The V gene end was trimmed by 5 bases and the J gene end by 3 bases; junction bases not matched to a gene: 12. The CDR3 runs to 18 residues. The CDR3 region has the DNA TGTGCCAGTAGTCCAGGGACTAGCGGGGGCCAGAGTTACTACGAGCAGTACTTC. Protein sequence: CASSPGTSGGQSYYEQYF. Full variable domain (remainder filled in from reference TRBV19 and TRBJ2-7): DGGITQSPKYLFRKEGQNVTLSCEQNLNHDAMYWYRQDPGQGLRLIYYSQIVNDFQKGDIAEGYSVSREKKESFPLTVTSAQKNPTAFYLCASSPGTSGGQSYYEQYFGPGTRLTVT.

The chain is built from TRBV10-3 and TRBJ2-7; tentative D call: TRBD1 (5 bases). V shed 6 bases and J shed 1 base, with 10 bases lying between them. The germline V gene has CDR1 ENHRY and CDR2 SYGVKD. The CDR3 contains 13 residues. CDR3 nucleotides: TGTGCCATCAGGGGGCGCCTTTCCTACGAGCAGTACTTC. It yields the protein CAIRGRLSYEQYF.

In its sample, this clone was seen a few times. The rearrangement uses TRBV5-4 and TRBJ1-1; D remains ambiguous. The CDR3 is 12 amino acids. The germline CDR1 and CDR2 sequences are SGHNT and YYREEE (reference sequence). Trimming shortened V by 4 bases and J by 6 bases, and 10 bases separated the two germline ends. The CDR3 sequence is CASSQRTSEAFF. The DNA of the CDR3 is TGTGCCAGCAGCCAGCGGACCTCTGAAGCTTTCTTT.

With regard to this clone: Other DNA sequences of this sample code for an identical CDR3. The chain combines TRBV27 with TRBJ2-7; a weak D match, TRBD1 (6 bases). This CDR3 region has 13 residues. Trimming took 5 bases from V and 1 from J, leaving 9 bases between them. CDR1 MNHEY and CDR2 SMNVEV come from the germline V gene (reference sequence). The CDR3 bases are TGTGCCAGCAGTCTGACAGGTTCCTACGAGCAGTACTTC. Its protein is CASSLTGSYEQYF.

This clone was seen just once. CDR3 residues: CAWNPNTLSDRAKGGYTF. In nucleotides, the CDR3 is TGTGCCTGGAACCCAAATACCCTCTCGGACAGGGCAAAGGGTGGCTACACCTTC. V and J are TRBV30 and TRBJ1-2; 8 bases align to TRBD1. With 4 bases clipped from V and 7 bases from J, the junction kept 23 bases outside the gene matches. Germline V gives CDR1 GTSNPN, CDR2 SVGIG (reference sequence). The CDR3 is 18 amino acids. The variable domain in full, with the rest retrieved from reference TRBV30 and TRBJ1-2, is SQTIHQWPATLVQPVGSPLSLECTVEGTSNPNLYWYRQAAGRGLQLLFYSVGIGQISSEVPQNLSASRPQDRQFILSSKKLLLSDSGFYLCAWNPNTLSDRAKGGYTFGSGTRLTVV.

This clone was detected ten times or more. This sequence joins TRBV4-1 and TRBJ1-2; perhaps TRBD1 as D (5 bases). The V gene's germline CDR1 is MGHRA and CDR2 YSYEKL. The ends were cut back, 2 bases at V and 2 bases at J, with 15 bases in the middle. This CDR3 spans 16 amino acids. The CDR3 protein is CASSQTPGRTNYGYTF. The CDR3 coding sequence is TGCGCCAGCAGCCAAACTCCGGGACGGACGAACTATGGCTACACCTTC.

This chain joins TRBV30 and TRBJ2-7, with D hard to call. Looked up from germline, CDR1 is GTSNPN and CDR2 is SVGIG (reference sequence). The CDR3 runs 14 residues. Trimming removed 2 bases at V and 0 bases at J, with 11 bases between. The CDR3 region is CAWSRDPSSYEQYF. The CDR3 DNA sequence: TGTGCCTGGAGTAGAGACCCTAGCTCCTACGAGCAGTACTTC.

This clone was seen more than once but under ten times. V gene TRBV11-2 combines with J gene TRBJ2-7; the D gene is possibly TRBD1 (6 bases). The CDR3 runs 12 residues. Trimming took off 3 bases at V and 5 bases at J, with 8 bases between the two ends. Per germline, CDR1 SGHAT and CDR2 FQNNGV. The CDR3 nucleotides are TGTGCCAGCAGCTTGGACAGCAACGAGCAGTACTTC. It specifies CASSLDSNEQYF. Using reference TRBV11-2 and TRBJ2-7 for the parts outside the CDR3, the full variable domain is EAGVAQSPRYKIIEKRQSVAFWCNPISGHATLYWYQQILGQGPKLLIQFQNNGVVDDSQLPKDRFSAERLKGVDSTLKIQPAKLEDSAVYLCASSLDSNEQYFGPGTRLTVT.

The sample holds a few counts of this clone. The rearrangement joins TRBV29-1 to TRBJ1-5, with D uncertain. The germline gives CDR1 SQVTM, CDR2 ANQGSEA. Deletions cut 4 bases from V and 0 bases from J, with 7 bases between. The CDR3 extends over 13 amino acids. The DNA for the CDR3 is TGCAGCGTTGGGATAGATAGCAATCAGCCCCAGCATTTT. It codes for CSVGIDSNQPQHF.

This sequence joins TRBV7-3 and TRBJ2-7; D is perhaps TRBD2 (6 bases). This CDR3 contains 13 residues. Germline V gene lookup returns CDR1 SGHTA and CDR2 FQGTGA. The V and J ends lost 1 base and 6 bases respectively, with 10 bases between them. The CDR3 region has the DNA TGTGCCAGCAGCTTAAGACGGGGGAGCGAGCAGTACTTC. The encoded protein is CASSLRRGSEQYF.

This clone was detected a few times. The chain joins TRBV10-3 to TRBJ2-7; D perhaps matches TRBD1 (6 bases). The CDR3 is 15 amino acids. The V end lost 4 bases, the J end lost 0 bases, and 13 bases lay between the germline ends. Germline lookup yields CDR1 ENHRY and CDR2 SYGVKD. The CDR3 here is CAISGRQGSSYEQYF. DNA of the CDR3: TGTGCCATCAGTGGCCGGCAGGGGAGCTCCTACGAGCAGTACTTC.

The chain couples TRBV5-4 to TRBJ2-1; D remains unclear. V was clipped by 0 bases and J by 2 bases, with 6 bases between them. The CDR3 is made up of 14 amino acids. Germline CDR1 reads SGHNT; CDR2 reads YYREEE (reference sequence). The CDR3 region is CASSLDGTYNEQFF. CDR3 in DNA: TGTGCCAGCAGCTTGGACGGAACCTACAATGAGCAGTTCTTC.